Following are 24 T cell receptor beta chains from one sample sequenced in a study of blood T cell repertoires in COVID-19. Data came from immunoSEQ multiplex PCR; TCRdb stores just in-frame clones and leaves some out. The sample carries around 160,000 clones, more than 80% recorded once. The sample comprised peripheral blood. Receptor source: a human donor with acute or convalescent COVID-19. The donor label of this sample is uncertain.

The chain has TRBV27 and TRBJ2-5, with a weak D call TRBD1 (6 bases). With 8 bases removed from V and 2 bases from J, the gap between germline ends came to 30 bases. CDR1 is MNHEY and CDR2 is SMNVEV in the germline V gene (reference sequence). This CDR3 has 19 amino acids. The CDR3 spells CASSYFTFRDKELQETQYF. CDR3 DNA sequence: TGTGCCAGCTCGTATTTTACCTTCCGGGACAAGGAACTGCAAGAGACCCAGTACTTC.

The chain is built from TRBV5-1 and TRBJ1-1; tentatively, D is TRBD1 (6 bases). The germline V gene has CDR1 SGHRS and CDR2 YFSETQ. The V end was cut by 2 bases, the J end by 3 bases, with 14 bases between. The length of the CDR3 is 15 residues. CDR3 DNA sequence: TGCGCCAGCAGCTTCTACAGGGCGGGGGACACTGAAGCTTTCTTT. Translated: CASSFYRAGDTEAFF.

V is TRBV29-1 and J is TRBJ2-5, with 9 bases fitting TRBD1. There are 15 residues in the CDR3. J gave up 7 bases and V 4 bases, and 13 bases lay outside the gene matches. Germline loops: CDR1 SQVTM, CDR2 ANQGSEA. The CDR3 DNA follows: TGCAGCGTTGTTAGGGGACAGGGAGCAAGAGGGACCCAGTACTTC. Protein sequence: CSVVRGQGARGTQYF.

V and J are TRBV5-8 and TRBJ1-5; D is ambiguous. V lost 1 base and J 7 bases, leaving 6 bases between the germline ends. The CDR3 totals 12 residues. Germline CDR1 SGHTS, CDR2 YDEGEE. The CDR3 nucleotides are TGTGCCAGCAGCTTGCTGAGGCAGCCCCAGCATTTT. This translates into CASSLLRQPQHF.

This clone was picked up one time. The CDR3 nucleotides are TGTGCCAGCTCACCACAGAGAGGGGGCACCTATGGCTACACCTTC. Its protein is CASSPQRGGTYGYTF. The genes are TRBV18 and TRBJ1-2; TRBD1 matches at 7 bases. Looked up from germline, CDR1 is KGHSH and CDR2 is LQKENI. The CDR3 extends over 15 amino acids. V lost 1 base and J lost 4; bases outside the gene matches: 6.

Only a few counts were recorded for this clone. The chain carries TRBV10-3 and TRBJ1-5; D gene uncertain. The CDR3 sequence is 12 residues long. In germline, CDR1 is ENHRY, CDR2 SYGVKD. The CDR3 here is CTCQAAKSPQHF. The CDR3 nucleotides are TGTACCTGCCAGGCCGCAAAGAGCCCCCAGCATTTT.

The chain links TRBV4-1 to TRBJ2-5, with TRBD2 matching 13 bases. The V and J ends lost 2 bases and 5 bases, in that order; junction bases with no gene match: 8. Germline CDR1 MGHRA, CDR2 YSYEKL. The CDR3 is 17 amino acids. CDR3 DNA sequence: TGCGCCAGCAGCCAAAAAACTAGCGGGGGGGCTAGGGAGACCCAGTACTTC. Translation: CASSQKTSGGARETQYF.

The rearrangement uses TRBV19 and TRBJ2-2, with 7 positions matching TRBD1. Trimming took 7 bases from V and 3 from J; bases not matched to a gene: 5. The CDR3 length is 14 residues. Germline V CDR1 and CDR2: LNHDA, SQIVND (reference sequence). CDR3 region: CASTSGQYTGELFF. The CDR3 DNA reads TGTGCCAGTACCTCGGGACAGTACACCGGGGAGCTGTTTTTT.

The chain joins TRBV11-2 to TRBJ2-1; D ambiguous. The length of the CDR3 is 12 residues. Trimming pared 4 bases from V and 10 bases from J, leaving 11 bases between. Germline V CDR1 and CDR2: SGHAT, FQNNGV. Here the CDR3 DNA reads TGTGCCAGCAGCTCCCTAGGTGGAGAGCAGTTCTTC. It specifies CASSSLGGEQFF.

This clone was seen a single time. The rearrangement links TRBV9 to TRBJ2-1; D may be TRBD2 (5 bases). The CDR3 consists of 14 residues. Trimming pared 0 bases from V and 5 bases from J, leaving 9 bases between. Germline loops: CDR1 SGDLS, CDR2 YYNGEE. The DNA for the CDR3 is TGTGCCAGCAGCGTAGGGCAGCGGAACAATGAGCAGTTCTTC. Protein product: CASSVGQRNNEQFF.

CDR3 sequence (DNA): TGTGCCAGCAGTCAAACGACTAGCCCCTACAATGAGCAGTTCTTC. It specifies CASSQTTSPYNEQFF. The V and J genes are TRBV9 and TRBJ2-1; 7 bases map to TRBD2. Germline V gene sequence: CDR1 SGDLS, CDR2 YYNGEE. Trimming removed 5 bases from V and 2 bases from J; junction bases left unmatched: 7. CDR3 length: 15 amino acids. Combining the CDR3 with reference TRBV9 and TRBJ2-1 gives the whole variable domain DSGVTQTPKHLITATGQRVTLRCSPRSGDLSVYWYQQSLDQGLQFLIQYYNGEERAKGNILERFSAQQFPDLHSELNLSSLELGDSALYFCASSQTTSPYNEQFFGPGTRLTVL.

For the CDR3, the DNA is TGTGCCAGCAGCCCCGGGACAGGGAATCTGGCTGAAGCTTTCTTT. Its protein product is CASSPGTGNLAEAFF. The gene calls are TRBV13 and TRBJ1-1, with TRBD1 matching over 9 bases. This CDR3 is built from 15 residues. Germline trimming cut 5 bases from V and 6 bases from J; bases unmatched to any gene: 10. Looked up from germline, CDR1 is PRHDT and CDR2 is FYEKMQ (reference sequence).

The CDR3 region is CASSLPQGGYTF. The CDR3 DNA reads TGTGCCAGCAGCCTCCCCCAGGGAGGCTACACCTTC. The rearrangement joins TRBV5-4 to TRBJ1-2, with D tentatively TRBD1 (5 bases). Trimming took 4 bases from V and 8 from J, leaving 12 bases between them. CDR1 and CDR2 from the germline V gene are SGHNT and YYREEE (reference sequence). This CDR3 spans 12 amino acids.

The chain links TRBV20-1 to TRBJ1-4, with no clear D. V was cut by 6 bases and J by 11 bases, with 10 bases left in between. This CDR3 is 10 amino acids long. Germline values: CDR1 DFQATT, CDR2 SNEGSKA (reference sequence). The CDR3 nucleotides are TGCAGTGCCTCATCAGGCAAACTGTTTTTT. This codes for CSASSGKLFF.

A single count supports this clone. This rearrangement joins TRBV5-4 to TRBJ2-3, with 10 bases that match TRBD1. CDR3 size: 14 residues. Unmatched junction bases numbered 3, after V lost 4 bases and J lost 4 bases. Germline CDR1 and CDR2: SGHNT and YYREEE (reference sequence). The chain's CDR3 is CASSIGTGADTQYF. The DNA for the CDR3 is TGTGCCAGCAGCATCGGGACAGGGGCAGATACGCAGTATTTT.

This clone has just one count. CDR3 protein: CASSPMDRDQPQHF. CDR3 sequence (DNA): TGTGCCAGCTCACCCATGGACAGGGATCAGCCCCAGCATTTT. This chain uses TRBV18 with TRBJ1-5, with 8 bases fitting TRBD1. The CDR3 spans 14 residues. Germline loops: CDR1 KGHSH, CDR2 LQKENI. The trim removed 3 bases at V and 5 bases at J, leaving 3 bases unmatched.

The chain joins TRBV5-6 to TRBJ1-5; 11 positions agree with TRBD1. This CDR3 spans 16 amino acids. The germline V gene encodes CDR1 SGHDT and CDR2 YYEEEE. Trimming cost V 4 bases and J 5 bases; bases outside gene matches: 8. In DNA, the CDR3 is TGTGCCAGCAGCCCCGGGACAGGGGGAAGAGATCAGCCCCAGCATTTT. It yields the protein CASSPGTGGRDQPQHF.

This clone appeared once. The V gene is TRBV30, the J gene TRBJ2-3; a weak D match, TRBD2 (5 bases). The CDR3 consists of 13 residues. From germline, CDR1 is GTSNPN and CDR2 SVGIG (reference sequence). Trimming removed 0 bases from V and 5 bases from J, with 9 bases in between. CDR3 region: CAWSVGGLDTQYF. Written as DNA, the CDR3 is TGTGCCTGGAGTGTAGGCGGGCTAGATACGCAGTATTTT.

V is TRBV6-5 and J is TRBJ2-7; 7 nucleotides agree with TRBD2. Germline assignment: CDR1 MNHEY and CDR2 SVGAGI. CDR3 length: 13 amino acids. Losses at the gene ends were 0 bases for V and 6 bases for J; bases not matched to a gene: 2. In DNA form, the CDR3 reads TGTGCCAGCAGTTACTCCGGGGGGATCGAGCAGTACTTC. The encoded protein is CASSYSGGIEQYF.

The chain recombines TRBV9 with TRBJ1-3; perhaps TRBD1 as D (6 bases). The length of the CDR3 is 15 residues. Germline CDR1 is SGDLS and CDR2 is YYNGEE. With 0 bases removed from V and 4 bases from J, the gap between germline ends came to 11 bases. CDR3 region: CASSVGDRLGNTIYF. CDR3 sequence (DNA): TGTGCCAGCAGCGTAGGAGACAGGTTAGGAAACACCATATATTTT.

This clone was seen a few times. V and J are TRBV9 and TRBJ1-3, with D possibly matching TRBD1 (5 bases). Germline CDR1 is SGDLS and CDR2 is YYNGEE. V dropped 4 bases and J dropped 0 bases, with 11 bases sitting between them. This CDR3 is 15 amino acids long. The CDR3: CASSLEGHSGNTIYF. The CDR3 DNA reads as TGTGCCAGCAGCTTAGAGGGGCACTCTGGAAACACCATATATTTT.

J is TRBJ2-3 and V is TRBV2; no clear D. Germline CDR1 SNHLY, CDR2 FYNNEI. This CDR3 is 14 amino acids long. The V gene lost 0 bases and the J gene lost 6 bases, with 10 bases spanning the gap. The CDR3 bases are TGTGCCAGCAGTGAAGCGCTCCCTCGGGATACGCAGTATTTT. It encodes CASSEALPRDTQYF.

V is TRBV7-9 and J is TRBJ1-4; D ambiguous. Germline V gene data show CDR1 as SEHNR and CDR2 as FQNEAQ (reference sequence). The CDR3 is made up of 12 amino acids. The V gene lost 1 base and the J gene lost 10 bases, with 7 bases spanning the gap. As DNA, the CDR3 is TGTGCCAGCAGCTTAGGACTGGGAAAACTGTTTTTT. Translation gives CASSLGLGKLFF.

The chain has TRBV6-6 and TRBJ1-1, with TRBD1 matching over 9 bases. CDR3 size: 15 residues. The V gene end was trimmed by 8 bases and the J gene end by 1 base; junction bases not matched to a gene: 8. Germline CDR1 MNHNY, CDR2 SVGAGI (reference sequence). CDR3 region: CASLGTGRANTEAFF. The CDR3 region has the DNA TGTGCCAGCCTTGGGACAGGGCGTGCGAACACTGAAGCTTTCTTT.